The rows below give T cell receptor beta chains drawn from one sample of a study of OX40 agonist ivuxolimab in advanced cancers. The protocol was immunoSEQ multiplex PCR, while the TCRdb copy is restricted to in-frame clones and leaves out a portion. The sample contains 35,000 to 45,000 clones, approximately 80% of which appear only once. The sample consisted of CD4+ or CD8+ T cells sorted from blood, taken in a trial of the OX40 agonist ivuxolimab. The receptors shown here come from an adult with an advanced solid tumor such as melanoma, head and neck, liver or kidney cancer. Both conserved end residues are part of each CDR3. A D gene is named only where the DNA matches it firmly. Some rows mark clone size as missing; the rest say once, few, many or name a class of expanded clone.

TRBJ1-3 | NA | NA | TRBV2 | TGTGCCAGCAGCGTCGATGTGGGTTCTGGAAACACCATATATTTT | CASSVDVGSGNTIYF
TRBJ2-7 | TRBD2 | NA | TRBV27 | TGTGCCAGCAGGCGGGGGTACGAGCAGTACTTC | CASRRGYEQYF
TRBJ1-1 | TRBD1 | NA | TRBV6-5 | TGTGCCAGCAGTTACGGGAGGACAGGGGGCACTGAAGCTTTCTTT | CASSYGRTGGTEAFF
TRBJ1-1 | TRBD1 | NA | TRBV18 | TGTGCCAGCTCGCGGACAGGGCCCAACACTGAAGCTTTCTTT | CASSRTGPNTEAFF
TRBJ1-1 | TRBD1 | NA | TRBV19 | TGTGCCAGTAGTAGGGGACAGGTGAACACTGAAGCTTTCTTT | CASSRGQVNTEAFF
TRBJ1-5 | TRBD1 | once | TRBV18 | TGTGCCAGCTCACCGGGACAGAATCAGCCCCAGCATTTT | CASSPGQNQPQHF
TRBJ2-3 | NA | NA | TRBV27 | TGTGCCAGCAGTTCGTACCAGGGGAGCACAGATACGCAGTATTTT | CASSSYQGSTDTQYF
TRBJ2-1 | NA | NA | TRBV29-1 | TGCAGCGTTGAAGATAGGGACAGACGTGGGGAGGAGTTCTTC | CSVEDRDRRGEEFF
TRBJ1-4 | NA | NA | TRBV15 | TGTGCCACCAGCAGAGAACTACCGAAGGGTTGGGGTGAAAAACTGTTTTTT | CATSRELPKGWGEKLFF
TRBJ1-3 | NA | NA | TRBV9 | TGTGCCAGCAGCGTAGCACCAGGGCAGCTATCTGGAAACACCATATATTTT | CASSVAPGQLSGNTIYF
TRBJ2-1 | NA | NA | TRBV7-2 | TGTGCCAGCAGCTTAGTTGGTAGAGGTGAGCAGTTCTTC | CASSLVGRGEQFF
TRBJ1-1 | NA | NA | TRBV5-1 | TGCGCCAGCAGCACGGCAGGTACAACCGCTGAAGCTTTCTTT | CASSTAGTTAEAFF
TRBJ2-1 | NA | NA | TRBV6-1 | TGTGCCAGCAGTGCCTTGGACCGTAACAATGAGCAGTTCTTC | CASSALDRNNEQFF
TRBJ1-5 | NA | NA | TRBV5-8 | TGTGCCAGCAGTATCGGTGTAAATCAGCCCCAGCATTTT | CASSIGVNQPQHF
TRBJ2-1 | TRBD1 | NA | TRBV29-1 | TGCAGCGTTGACCGTATAATTGGACAGGGGGGTTATGAGCAGTTCTTC | CSVDRIIGQGGYEQFF
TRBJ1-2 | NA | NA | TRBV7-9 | TGTGCCAGCAGCTTAGTCGGGACGGGGTATGGCTACACCTTC | CASSLVGTGYGYTF
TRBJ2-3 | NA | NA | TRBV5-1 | TGCGCCAGCAGCTTGGCAACCATCAGGGGCGCAGATACGCAGTATTTT | CASSLATIRGADTQYF
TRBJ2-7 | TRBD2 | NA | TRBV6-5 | TGTGCCAGCAGTTACTCGGGAGGGCACGAGCAGTACTTC | CASSYSGGHEQYF
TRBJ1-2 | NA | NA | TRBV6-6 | TGTGCCAGCAGCACCCTGGGCTCTGAGGGGAACTATGGCTACACCTTC | CASSTLGSEGNYGYTF
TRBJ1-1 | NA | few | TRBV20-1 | TGCAGTGCTAGACGCAACACTGAAGCTTTCTTT | CSARRNTEAFF
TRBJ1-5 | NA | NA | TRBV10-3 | TGTGCCATCAGTGGGTCAGACTATAGCAATCAGCCCCAGCATTTT | CAISGSDYSNQPQHF
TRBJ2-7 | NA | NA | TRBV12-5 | TGTGCTAGTGGCCAAAATTACGAGCAGTACTTC | CASGQNYEQYF
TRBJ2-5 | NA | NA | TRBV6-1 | TGTGCCAGTTTACCGTGGGAGTACCAAGAGACCCAGTACTTC | CASLPWEYQETQYF
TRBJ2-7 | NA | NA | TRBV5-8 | TGTGCCAGCAGAAACCCGGTGGGTTCCGACGAGCAGTACTTC | CASRNPVGSDEQYF
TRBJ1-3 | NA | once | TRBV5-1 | TGCGCCAGCAGCTTGGACACAGGGTCTGGAAACACCATATATTTT | CASSLDTGSGNTIYF
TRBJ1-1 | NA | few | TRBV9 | TGTGCCAGCAGCGTAGCAACAGGATGGAACACTGAAGCTTTCTTT | CASSVATGWNTEAFF
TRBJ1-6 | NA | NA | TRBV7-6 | TGTGCCAGCAGCTTAGACCCCAGGGGAAGCAATTCACCCCTCCACTTT | CASSLDPRGSNSPLHF
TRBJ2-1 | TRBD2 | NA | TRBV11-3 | TGTGCCAGCAGCCCTGGACTAGATTACAATGAGCAGTTCTTC | CASSPGLDYNEQFF
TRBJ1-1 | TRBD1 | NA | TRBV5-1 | TGCGCCAGCAGCCCTCCCAGGGGGCGGTTAACTGAAGCTTTCTTT | CASSPPRGRLTEAFF
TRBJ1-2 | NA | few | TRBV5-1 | TGCGCCAGCAGCTTGAGTAGTCGGCAGGAGGAAGGCTACACCTTC | CASSLSSRQEEGYTF
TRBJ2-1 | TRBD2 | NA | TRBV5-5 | TGTGCCAGCAGCCCTTTAGCGGGGGGCACCTACAATGAGCAGTTCTTC | CASSPLAGGTYNEQFF
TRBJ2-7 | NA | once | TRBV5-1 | TGCGCCAGCAGCGCACCGACGGGGAACTCCTACGAGCAGTACTTC | CASSAPTGNSYEQYF
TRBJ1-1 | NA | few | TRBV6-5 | TGTGCCAGCAGTTACTCGTTAGGTACTGAAGCTTTCTTT | CASSYSLGTEAFF
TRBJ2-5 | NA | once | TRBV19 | TGTGCCAGTAGTAACCGTAGGGGTTTTCAGGAGACCCAGTACTTC | CASSNRRGFQETQYF
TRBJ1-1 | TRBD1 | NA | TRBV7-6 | TGTGCCAGCAGCTCCGTTTTGACGGGACAGGGAAGCACTGAAGCTTTCTTT | CASSSVLTGQGSTEAFF
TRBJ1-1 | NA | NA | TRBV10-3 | TGTGCCATCACCCTCGACGGACTGAACACTGAAGCTTTCTTT | CAITLDGLNTEAFF
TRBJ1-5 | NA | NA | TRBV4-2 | TGTGCCAGCAGCCAAGAAGATCGGGGGGTACATCAGCCCCAGCATTTT | CASSQEDRGVHQPQHF
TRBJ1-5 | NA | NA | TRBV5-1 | TGCGCCAGCAGCTTGGCGGACAGTTTCAATCAGCCCCAGCATTTT | CASSLADSFNQPQHF
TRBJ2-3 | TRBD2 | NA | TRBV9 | TGTGCCAGCAGCGCGACAATTACTAGCGGGGGACTAGATACGCAGTATTTT | CASSATITSGGLDTQYF
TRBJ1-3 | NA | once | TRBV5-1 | TGCGCCAGCAGCTTGGCGGGACGGAGCTCTGGAAACACCATATATTTT | CASSLAGRSSGNTIYF
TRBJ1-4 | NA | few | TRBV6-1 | TGTGCCAGCAGGGAGGATGAAAAACTGTTTTTT | CASREDEKLFF
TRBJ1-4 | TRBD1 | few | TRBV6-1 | TGTGCCAGCAGACCTAGACAGGGAACTAATGAAAAACTGTTTTTT | CASRPRQGTNEKLFF
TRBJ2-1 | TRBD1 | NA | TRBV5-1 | TGCGCCAGCAGCTTGTTCTACGCACAGGGGGCCGATGAGCAGTTCTTC | CASSLFYAQGADEQFF
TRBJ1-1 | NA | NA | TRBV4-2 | TGTGCCAGCAGCTTGGCAGGGACTGAAGCTTTCTTT | CASSLAGTEAFF
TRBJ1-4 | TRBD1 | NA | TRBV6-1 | TGTGCCAGCAGAGCCCGGGACAGGGGCGGTGAAAAACTGTTTTTT | CASRARDRGGEKLFF
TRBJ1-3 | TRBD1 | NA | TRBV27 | TGTGCCAGCAGCTCCTTCGACAGGGAGGATGGAAACACCATATATTTT | CASSSFDREDGNTIYF
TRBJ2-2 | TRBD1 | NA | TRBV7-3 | TGTGCCAGCAGCATGGGGCCACAGGGGGCGAACACCGGGGAGCTGTTTTTT | CASSMGPQGANTGELFF
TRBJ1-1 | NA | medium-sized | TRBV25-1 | TGTGCCAGCAGTACCCTAGGGAGCGAAGCTTTCTTT | CASSTLGSEAFF